A selection of T cell receptor beta chains follows, all from one sample in a study of T cell responses to AZD1222 COVID-19 vaccine. Some clones are missing from TCRdb's copy, which holds only in-frame ones; the method was immunoSEQ multiplex PCR. The data show approximately 26,000 clones, 75% to 90% seen once. The specimen comprised peripheral blood, sampled on day 0 of AZD1222 vaccination. These receptors originate from an adult in good health. Each CDR3 is given without its conserved first and last residue. The order of the fields is CDR3 protein, J gene, V gene, CDR3 length.

ASSSGLAGLSYEQY | TRBJ2-7 | TRBV28 | 14
ASSPRASSGANVLT | TRBJ2-6 | TRBV5-1 | 14
ASSLSPGRSTDTQY | TRBJ2-3 | TRBV5-1 | 14
ASTQTGTGFRNTEAF | TRBJ1-1 | TRBV28 | 15
ASSLGTGGLAKNIQY | TRBJ2-4 | TRBV11-2 | 15
AIAGTKVGEQY | TRBJ2-7 | TRBV6-4 | 11
ASSPAATSSDTQY | TRBJ2-3 | TRBV11-2 | 13
ASSLESSSYNEQF | TRBJ2-1 | TRBV5-1 | 13
ASTAMDSLYGYT | TRBJ1-2 | TRBV5-6 | 12
ASSPRDRGINTEAF | TRBJ1-1 | TRBV3-1/TRBV3-2 | 14
ASSLGYEQY | TRBJ2-7 | TRBV5-6 | 9
ASSSTTGDTEAF | TRBJ1-1 | TRBV18 | 12
ASSLENTEAF | TRBJ1-1 | TRBV7-9 | 10
ASSPTGAYEQY | TRBJ2-7 | TRBV12-3/TRBV12-4 | 11
ASSLVESYSYEQY | TRBJ2-7 | TRBV5-1 | 13
ASAGTAVYYEQY | TRBJ2-7 | TRBV28 | 12
ASSLPEEGDTIY | TRBJ1-3 | TRBV11-3 | 12
ASSINGAEHNSPLH | TRBJ1-6 | TRBV19 | 14
ASSYLQGLGGEQY | TRBJ2-7 | TRBV6-5 | 13
ASSTGTAQPQH | TRBJ1-5 | TRBV5-1 | 11
ASSDLLDIQY | TRBJ2-4 | TRBV7-8 | 10
ASTPGGYYTGELF | TRBJ2-2 | TRBV6-5 | 13
ASSQKVTYEQY | TRBJ2-7 | TRBV4-3 | 11
ASSYGRLTYEQY | TRBJ2-7 | TRBV6-5 | 12
ASEPAPRGGNTIY | TRBJ1-3 | TRBV7-9 | 13
ASNWQGASPTEAF | TRBJ1-1 | TRBV6-5 | 13
ASSVGTTGISYAF | TRBJ1-1 | TRBV9 | 13
SVLGGQSFMTEAF | TRBJ1-1 | TRBV29-1 | 13
ASSLMPLGQFGYT | TRBJ1-2 | TRBV11-2 | 13
ASSPGTGVNSPLH | TRBJ1-6 | TRBV11-1 | 13
ASSNRDRALSEQF | TRBJ2-1 | TRBV5-6 | 13
ASSSGRRGEKLF | TRBJ1-4 | TRBV7-9 | 12
ASSLAWSTGELF | TRBJ2-2 | TRBV7-6 | 12
ASSLPRLAGGRSSYEQY | TRBJ2-7 | TRBV5-1 | 17
ASSYSTGAVF | TRBJ2-1 | TRBV6-5 | 10
ASSEARGLGSPLH | TRBJ1-6 | TRBV2 | 13
SASWGWVGANLRDTEAF | TRBJ1-1 | TRBV20-1 | 17
ASSTGRYEQF | TRBJ2-1 | TRBV7-2 | 10
ASSLGQGLDTQY | TRBJ2-3 | TRBV7-7 | 12
ASSEAVTGVGEKLF | TRBJ1-4 | TRBV2 | 14
ASSILDRFTSNEQY | TRBJ2-7 | TRBV7-8 | 14
ASSLEGGQGKWETQY | TRBJ2-5 | TRBV11-3 | 15
ASKKAGSSYNEQF | TRBJ2-1 | TRBV2 | 13
ASSLAKGLYEQY | TRBJ2-7 | TRBV7-2 | 12